The 30 T cell receptor beta chains below all came from one sample that was sequenced in a study of blood T cell repertoires in COVID-19. The data were produced by immunoSEQ multiplex PCR, yet TCRdb's version contains in-frame clones alone and is incomplete. The sample has fewer than 300,000 clones, about nine tenths seen once; the top ten hold approximately 10%. Material for sequencing was peripheral blood. These receptors originate from a man in his forties or fifties with COVID-19, enrolled during active disease.

J is TRBJ1-5 and V is TRBV6-1; 11 bases are shared with TRBD1. The germline gives CDR1 MNHNS, CDR2 SASEGT. V trimming: 3 bases; J trimming: 7 bases; junction bases outside the gene matches: 8. The CDR3 extends over 16 amino acids. CDR3 in DNA: TGTGCCAGCAGTGATAGGGACAGGGGGGCAGGACAGCCCCAGCATTTT. Its translation is CASSDRDRGAGQPQHF.

This chain connects TRBV5-1 to TRBJ1-1, with no clear D. The ends were cut back, 3 bases at V and 1 base at J, with 4 bases in the middle. The germline V gene has CDR1 SGHRS and CDR2 YFSETQ. The CDR3 totals 12 residues. CDR3 sequence (DNA): TGCGCCAGCAGCTCAGGGAACACTGAAGCTTTCTTT. It is translated as CASSSGNTEAFF.

This chain joins TRBV3-1 (or the pseudogene TRBV3-2) and TRBJ2-7; D uncertain. The V end lost 4 bases, the J end lost 3 bases, and 25 bases lay between the germline ends. This CDR3 is 18 amino acids long. Germline loops: CDR1 LGHDT, CDR2 YNNKEL (reference sequence). The CDR3 sequence is CASSRNHLSRGQIYEQYF. CDR3 nucleotides: TGTGCCAGCAGCCGCAACCACCTGTCTCGCGGTCAAATCTACGAGCAGTACTTC.

V is TRBV29-1 and J is TRBJ2-1; 9 bases are shared with TRBD2. Germline CDR1 and CDR2: SQVTM and ANQGSEA. V lost 6 bases to trimming and J lost 8 bases; unmatched junction nucleotides: 17. This CDR3 spans 16 amino acids. In nucleotides, the CDR3 is TGCAGCGTCGACCGGGGGTCGGCGGGAGGGCCGGATGAGCAGTTCTTC. It codes for CSVDRGSAGGPDEQFF.

This chain joins TRBV5-1 and TRBJ2-3; perhaps TRBD2 as D (5 bases). This CDR3 contains 12 residues. Germline CDR1 SGHRS, CDR2 YFSETQ. V was clipped by 2 bases and J by 8 bases, with 9 bases between them. Here the CDR3 DNA reads TGCGCCAGCAGCTTAGCCGAGGGTACGCAGTATTTT. Protein: CASSLAEGTQYF.

The gene calls are TRBV10-1 and TRBJ2-1; D might be TRBD2 (6 bases). Trimming took 2 bases from V and 12 from J, leaving 20 bases between them. Per the germline V gene, CDR1 is WNHNN and CDR2 is SYGVQD (reference sequence). The CDR3 is 15 residues long. CDR3 DNA sequence: TGCGCCAGCAGTGAGGGCGCGGGACCCACAATGGGGCAGTTCTTC. It translates to CASSEGAGPTMGQFF.

The chain uses TRBV10-3 and TRBJ1-2; D unresolved. The CDR3 runs to 13 residues. V lost 3 bases to trimming and J lost 2 bases, with 7 bases between them. Germline values: CDR1 ENHRY, CDR2 SYGVKD. CDR3 in amino acids: CAISDEGNYGYTF. CDR3 bases: TGTGCCATCAGTGATGAGGGAAACTATGGCTACACCTTC.

The chain links TRBV27 to TRBJ2-3; TRBD2 might be the D (6 bases). V was pared by 7 bases and J by 4 bases, with 15 bases between. The CDR3 consists of 14 residues. Germline V lookup: CDR1 MNHEY, CDR2 SMNVEV (reference sequence). The chain's CDR3 is CASTMEGTADTQYF. In DNA form, the CDR3 reads TGTGCCAGCACAATGGAGGGAACCGCAGATACGCAGTATTTT.

J is TRBJ2-5 and V is TRBV27; possibly TRBD2 for D (6 bases). Germline V gene sequence: CDR1 MNHEY, CDR2 SMNVEV (reference sequence). This CDR3 spans 14 amino acids. Trimming removed 7 bases at V and 5 bases at J, with 17 bases between. For the CDR3, the DNA is TGTGCCAGCACCCCCCTGGGCGGGGTGGAGACCCAGTACTTC. This codes for CASTPLGGVETQYF.

This chain links TRBV7-2 with TRBJ1-6; D may be TRBD1 (5 bases). V shed 5 bases and J shed 0 bases, with 20 bases lying between them. CDR3 length: 19 amino acids. From germline, CDR1 is SGHTA and CDR2 FQGNSA. CDR3 amino acids: CASSLHTRQTSSYNSPLHF. The CDR3 DNA sequence: TGTGCCAGCAGCCTCCATACCCGACAGACGAGCTCCTATAATTCACCCCTCCACTTT. Drawing the rest from reference TRBV7-2 and TRBJ1-6, the complete variable domain is GAGVSQSPSNKVTEKGKDVELRCDPISGHTALYWYRQSLGQGLEFLIYFQGNSAPDKSGLPSDRFSAERTGGSVSTLTIQRTQQEDSAVYLCASSLHTRQTSSYNSPLHFGNGTRLTVT.

The chain carries TRBV2 and TRBJ2-1, with TRBD2 matching over 12 bases. The CDR3 runs to 14 residues. After removal of 6 bases from V and 9 bases from J, the junction contained 6 bases not matched to a gene. CDR1 SNHLY and CDR2 FYNNEI come from the germline V gene. CDR3: CASSDPSGRGEQFF. CDR3 in DNA: TGTGCCAGCAGCGATCCTAGCGGGAGGGGTGAGCAGTTCTTC.

The rearrangement uses TRBV5-1 and TRBJ2-5, with D perhaps TRBD2 (7 bases). CDR1 is SGHRS and CDR2 is YFSETQ in the germline V gene. The V end lost 6 bases, the J end lost 0 bases, and 18 bases lay between the germline ends. CDR3 size: 16 residues. CDR3 DNA sequence: TGCGCCAGCACCCAATTGGGGGGGGCTAACCAAGAGACCCAGTACTTC. The encoded protein is CASTQLGGANQETQYF.

The V and J genes are TRBV7-2 and TRBJ2-1; D is perhaps TRBD1 (5 bases). This CDR3 comprises 13 residues. V was cut by 5 bases and J by 4 bases, with 9 bases left in between. Germline lookup yields CDR1 SGHTA and CDR2 FQGNSA. The CDR3 protein is CASSSRTYNEQFF. The CDR3 DNA is TGTGCCAGCAGCAGCCGGACATACAATGAGCAGTTCTTC.

The chain recombines TRBV19 with TRBJ2-6; TRBD2 might be the D (5 bases). Germline CDR1 reads LNHDA; CDR2 reads SQIVND (reference sequence). CDR3 length: 19 amino acids. Between the trimmed V and J ends, which lost 5 bases and 0 bases, there was a span of 20 bases. In DNA form, the CDR3 reads TGTGCCAGTAGTGGCGGCGGGCCCTCGTTCCCCTCTGGGGCCAACGTCCTGACTTTC. Translated, it gives CASSGGGPSFPSGANVLTF.

The chain recombines TRBV7-3 with TRBJ2-2; a weak D match, TRBD1 (6 bases). Germline V CDR1 and CDR2: SGHTA, FQGTGA. Trimming removed 5 bases from V and 5 bases from J, with 15 bases in between. There are 15 residues in the CDR3. CDR3 sequence reads: CASSPRQGRTGELFF. The CDR3 DNA follows: TGTGCCAGCAGCCCCCGCCAGGGGAGAACCGGGGAGCTGTTTTTT.

V gene TRBV19 combines with J gene TRBJ2-5; tentative D call: TRBD1 (7 bases). The germline V gene has CDR1 LNHDA and CDR2 SQIVND (reference sequence). With 3 bases removed from V and 5 bases from J, the gap between germline ends came to 31 bases. CDR3 size: 20 residues. The chain's CDR3 is CASSIPSTRTGQRGGETQYF. In DNA form, the CDR3 reads TGTGCCAGTAGTATCCCTTCAACTCGGACAGGACAACGAGGGGGGGAGACCCAGTACTTC.

The chain uses TRBV6-1 and TRBJ2-5, with 8 bases identical to TRBD1. V lost 3 bases and J lost 5; bases outside the gene matches: 8. Germline V gives CDR1 MNHNS, CDR2 SASEGT. CDR3 length: 15 residues. Here the CDR3 reads CASSDGQGDFETQYF. In DNA, the CDR3 is TGTGCCAGCAGTGATGGACAGGGTGATTTTGAGACCCAGTACTTC.

The chain couples TRBV18 to TRBJ1-3; no clear D. The V gene lost 2 bases and the J gene lost 1 base, with 6 bases spanning the gap. From germline, CDR1 is KGHSH and CDR2 LQKENI. This CDR3 contains 14 residues. The CDR3 DNA sequence: TGTGCCAGCTCACCAGGGCCGTCTGGAAACACCATATATTTT. It is translated as CASSPGPSGNTIYF.

This chain connects TRBV5-1 to TRBJ2-7; D ambiguous. The CDR3 is 12 amino acids. CDR1 SGHRS and CDR2 YFSETQ come from the germline V gene. The ends were cut back, 4 bases at V and 7 bases at J, with 12 bases in the middle. The CDR3: CASSPPGEEQYF. The DNA for the CDR3 is TGCGCCAGCAGCCCCCCTGGAGAAGAGCAGTACTTC.

CDR3 sequence: CASSLGQNTDTQYF. In DNA, the CDR3 is TGCGCCAGCAGCCTGGGACAAAACACAGATACGCAGTATTTT. The rearrangement joins TRBV5-1 to TRBJ2-3; a possible D gene is TRBD1 (6 bases). The V end lost 4 bases, the J end lost 2 bases, and 11 bases lay between the germline ends. The CDR3 has 14 residues. Germline assignment: CDR1 SGHRS and CDR2 YFSETQ.

CDR3 nucleotide sequence: TGCGCCAGCAGCTCACAACAGGGACCAAGAGAAAAACTGTTTTTT. It codes for CASSSQQGPREKLFF. J is TRBJ1-4 and V is TRBV4-3; D may be TRBD1 (6 bases). V gave up 5 bases and J gave up 8 bases, with 18 bases separating them. This CDR3 has 15 amino acids. Looked up from germline, CDR1 is LGHNA and CDR2 is YSLEER.

This chain connects TRBV5-6 to TRBJ2-7, with TRBD1 matching 7 bases. This CDR3 contains 15 residues. V gave up 0 bases and J gave up 0 bases; unmatched junction bases: 3. Germline assignment: CDR1 SGHDT and CDR2 YYEEEE. The CDR3 region has the DNA TGTGCCAGCAGCTTGGTGGCAGGGGGCTCCTACGAGCAGTACTTC. This encodes CASSLVAGGSYEQYF.

This rearrangement joins TRBV27 to TRBJ2-5; 9 bases align to TRBD2. This CDR3 is 16 amino acids long. V gave up 6 bases and J gave up 5 bases; unmatched junction bases: 13. CDR1 and CDR2 (germline): MNHEY, SMNVEV (reference sequence). The CDR3: CASSRGGVGARETQYF. In DNA form, the CDR3 reads TGTGCCAGCAGCCGCGGGGGGGTGGGGGCTAGGGAGACCCAGTACTTC.

This clone was recorded a few times. This sequence joins TRBV3-1 (or the pseudogene TRBV3-2) and TRBJ2-7, with D unresolved. This CDR3 contains 12 residues. Germline lookup yields CDR1 LGHDT and CDR2 YNNKEL (reference sequence). V dropped 4 bases and J dropped 4 bases, with 8 bases sitting between them. CDR3 nucleotides: TGTGCCAGCAGCCCCCACAATTACGAGCAGTACTTC. Translated, it gives CASSPHNYEQYF.

This chain joins TRBV29-1 and TRBJ2-7; 7 bases map to TRBD2. The germline V gene has CDR1 SQVTM and CDR2 ANQGSEA. V was pared by 1 base and J by 6 bases, with 3 bases of the junction left unmatched. There are 12 residues in the CDR3. CDR3 DNA: TGCAGCGTTGAAGTAGCGGGTCTCGAGCAGTACTTC. This translates into CSVEVAGLEQYF.

A single count supports this clone. The rearrangement uses TRBV9 and TRBJ2-7; 13 positions agree with TRBD2. The junction had 14 bases not matched to a gene; V was cut back by 4 bases and J by 4 bases. The germline V gene encodes CDR1 SGDLS and CDR2 YYNGEE. The CDR3 has 18 amino acids. The CDR3 nucleotides read TGTGCCAGCAGCCCCGGGACTAGCGGGGTACTCACACTTTACGAGCAGTACTTC. Protein sequence: CASSPGTSGVLTLYEQYF.

J is TRBJ1-2 and V is TRBV24-1, with 7 bases fitting TRBD1. CDR1 is KGHDR and CDR2 is SFDVKD in the germline V gene. The CDR3 runs to 15 residues. Germline trimming cut 3 bases from V and 2 bases from J; bases unmatched to any gene: 5. The CDR3 region has the DNA TGTGCCACCAGTGATGGACAGGATCAGAACTATGGCTACACCTTC. The encoded protein is CATSDGQDQNYGYTF.

CDR3 nucleotide sequence: TGTGCCAGCAGTTTACCCCAGGGGTACCCCGACTATGGCTACACCTTC. Translation gives CASSLPQGYPDYGYTF. The chain carries TRBV28 and TRBJ1-2, with TRBD1 as a possible D gene (6 bases). The V end was cut by 2 bases, the J end by 3 bases, with 16 bases between. The CDR3 covers 16 residues. Germline V gene lookup returns CDR1 MDHEN and CDR2 SYDVKM.

V gene TRBV7-9 combines with J gene TRBJ2-1; 10 positions agree with TRBD2. This CDR3 is 14 amino acids long. Germline CDR1 is SEHNR and CDR2 is FQNEAQ (reference sequence). With V trimmed by 5 bases and J by 7 bases, 5 bases remained unmatched. CDR3 in amino acids: CASSHGLAVNEQFF. DNA of the CDR3: TGTGCCAGCAGCCACGGACTAGCGGTGAATGAGCAGTTCTTC. The variable domain in full, with the rest retrieved from reference TRBV7-9 and TRBJ2-1, is DTGVSQNPRHKITKRGQNVTFRCDPISEHNRLYWYRQTLGQGPEFLTYFQNEAQLEKSRLLSDRFSAERPKGSFSTLEIQRTEQGDSAMYLCASSHGLAVNEQFFGPGTRLTVL.

On this clone itself: The same CDR3 is also encoded by other DNA sequences in this sample. The chain couples TRBV7-2 to TRBJ2-7, with D possibly matching TRBD1 (6 bases). This CDR3 is 14 amino acids long. Trimming removed 1 base from V and 2 bases from J, with 9 bases in between. Per germline, CDR1 SGHTA and CDR2 FQGNSA. In nucleotides, the CDR3 is TGTGCCAGCAGCTTAGGCGACAGGACCTACGAGCAGTACTTC. It encodes CASSLGDRTYEQYF.